This T cell receptor beta chain was identified during a study of CD8+ T cells in alopecia areata. Broader study findings: Lesional scalp displayed greater clonality than normal scalp, most notably in alopecia totalis/universalis.

With respect to this clone: What it binds is unknown.

Germline CDR1 SQVTM, CDR2 ANQGSEA. V dropped 1 base and J dropped 3 bases, with 10 bases sitting between them. CDR3 length equals 13 residues. Extracted RNA was reverse transcribed into cDNA, the sequencing template. TCRdb's table, derived via immunoSEQ multiplex PCR, lists solely in-frame clones and lacks some. The table has about 110,000 clones, 55% to 75% seen once. V gene TRBV29-1 combines with J gene TRBJ2-7; D perhaps matches TRBD1 (5 bases). Sequenced input: CD8+ T cells sorted from blood. This clonotype was sampled from a human donor in good health. The CDR3 nucleotides are TGCAGCGTTGAAGGTCAGGGTAACTACGAGCAGTACTTC. Translated, it gives CSVEGQGNYEQYF.